The 30 T cell receptor beta chains presented below share a single source sample, sequenced in a study of shared clonotypes between healthy human individuals. The data were produced by immunoSEQ multiplex PCR, yet TCRdb's version contains in-frame clones alone and is incomplete. The sample has about 490,000 clones; around four fifths are singletons. The sequenced sample consisted of PBMCs. The receptor set was obtained from a woman aged 40-49 years in good health. Some clones in this sample may be carry-over from other donors' samples.

The chain uses TRBV6-1 and TRBJ2-5; 8 nucleotides line up with TRBD2. The CDR3 totals 15 residues. Germline trimming cut 1 base from V and 2 bases from J; bases unmatched to any gene: 3. Germline V gives CDR1 MNHNS, CDR2 SASEGT. CDR3 in amino acids: CASSEGGTRQETQYF. CDR3 nucleotide sequence: TGTGCCAGCAGTGAAGGAGGGACTAGGCAAGAGACCCAGTACTTC.

The chain uses TRBV25-1 and TRBJ2-1; 7 positions match TRBD1. Trimming at V came to 5 bases and at J to 8 bases, leaving 6 bases not matched to a gene. The CDR3 is 13 residues long. CDR1 and CDR2 from the germline V gene are MGHDK and SYGVNS. CDR3 coding DNA: TGTGCCAGCAGTCCTCAGGGGGTAGATGAGCAGTTCTTC. Protein product: CASSPQGVDEQFF. Looking up the rest from reference TRBV25-1 and TRBJ2-1 gives the full variable domain: EADIYQTPRYLVIGTGKKITLECSQTMGHDKMYWYQQDPGMELHLIHYSYGVNSTEKGDLSSESTVSRIRTEHFPLTLESARPSHTSQYLCASSPQGVDEQFFGPGTRLTVL.

This chain connects TRBV7-9 to TRBJ2-1; D not resolved. Germline CDR1 reads SEHNR; CDR2 reads FQNEAQ (reference sequence). Deletions cut 1 base from V and 6 bases from J, with 13 bases between. CDR3 length: 15 residues. This CDR3 reads CASSLVSAGINEQFF. The CDR3 DNA is TGTGCCAGCAGCTTAGTTAGTGCTGGTATCAATGAGCAGTTCTTC.

The CDR3 reads CASRITSGRQYF. The CDR3, as DNA: TGTGCCAGCAGAATAACTAGCGGAAGGCAGTACTTC. The J gene is TRBJ2-7, the V gene TRBV27; 8 nucleotides align to TRBD2. The CDR3 sequence is 12 residues long. CDR1 MNHEY and CDR2 SMNVEV come from the germline V gene (reference sequence). Unmatched junction bases numbered 7, after V lost 6 bases and J lost 9 bases.

This clone appeared a single time. This chain connects TRBV7-9 to TRBJ2-7; no reliable D call. This CDR3 comprises 12 residues. The ends were cut back, 5 bases at V and 3 bases at J, with 8 bases in the middle. Germline V gene lookup returns CDR1 SEHNR and CDR2 FQNEAQ (reference sequence). The CDR3 nucleotides are TGTGCCAGCAGCCTCATCAACTACGAGCAGTACTTC. It codes for CASSLINYEQYF.

This chain uses TRBV27 with TRBJ2-2, with TRBD2 identical over 10 bases. V gave up 5 bases and J gave up 4 bases; unmatched junction bases: 4. The CDR3 length is 15 residues. In germline, CDR1 is MNHEY, CDR2 SMNVEV (reference sequence). CDR3 sequence: CASSTRLAGTGELFF. Here the CDR3 DNA reads TGTGCCAGCAGTACCAGACTAGCGGGCACCGGGGAGCTGTTTTTT.

V gene TRBV5-1 combines with J gene TRBJ2-7; 8 bases agree with TRBD1. CDR3 length: 14 residues. CDR1 SGHRS and CDR2 YFSETQ come from the germline V gene. Germline trimming cut 2 bases from V and 1 base from J; bases unmatched to any gene: 2. The chain's CDR3 is CASSLQGGSYEQYF. CDR3 coding DNA: TGCGCCAGCAGCTTACAGGGGGGTTCCTACGAGCAGTACTTC.

This chain joins TRBV30 and TRBJ1-1; possible D gene TRBD1, 6 bases. Germline values: CDR1 GTSNPN, CDR2 SVGIG (reference sequence). CDR3 size: 18 residues. V was clipped by 0 bases and J by 5 bases, with 25 bases between them. In DNA, the CDR3 is TGTGCCTGGAGTGTACTTACCCACCGGGACACCTTAGGGACTGAAGCTTTCTTT. Translating it yields CAWSVLTHRDTLGTEAFF.

This clone was seen just once. The rearrangement links TRBV7-9 to TRBJ2-5; no clear D. This CDR3 spans 15 amino acids. Germline V lookup: CDR1 SEHNR, CDR2 FQNEAQ (reference sequence). V was shortened by 5 bases and J by 2 bases, with 15 bases between the two germline ends. CDR3 sequence reads: CASSLLWALQETQYF. In DNA form, the CDR3 reads TGTGCCAGCAGCCTCCTATGGGCGCTACAAGAGACCCAGTACTTC.

The genes are TRBV9 and TRBJ2-1; the D gene is possibly TRBD1 (6 bases). The CDR3 totals 15 residues. Germline CDR1 SGDLS, CDR2 YYNGEE. Trimming stripped 0 bases from V and 6 bases from J, with 13 bases between. CDR3 protein: CASSVDRASRNEQFF. DNA of the CDR3: TGTGCCAGCAGCGTAGACAGGGCCTCTCGCAATGAGCAGTTCTTC.

With respect to this clone: This may be a read error, as it is one base from a much larger clone. In nucleotides, the CDR3 is TGCGGCGTCATCCGGGACTCCTCCTACGAGCAGTACTTC. Translating it yields CGVIRDSSYEQYF. The V and J genes are TRBV29-1 and TRBJ2-7; tentatively, D is TRBD2 (6 bases). The CDR3 has 13 residues. Germline assignment: CDR1 SQVTM and CDR2 ANQGSEA.

The CDR3 region is CASSENRADTGELFF. The CDR3 DNA follows: TGTGCCAGCAGTGAAAACAGGGCGGACACCGGGGAGCTGTTTTTT. The genes are TRBV2 and TRBJ2-2; D is possibly TRBD1 (6 bases). V was shortened by 2 bases and J by 3 bases, with 10 bases between the two germline ends. CDR3 size: 15 residues. CDR1 is SNHLY, CDR2 FYNNEI, per germline.

This chain uses TRBV28 with TRBJ2-7, with unresolved D. Per germline, CDR1 MDHEN and CDR2 SYDVKM. With 5 bases removed from V and 3 bases from J, the gap between germline ends came to 17 bases. CDR3 size: 15 residues. DNA of the CDR3: TGTGCCAGCAGTGCCCAGGTACTACCTGACTACGAGCAGTACTTC. Translating gives CASSAQVLPDYEQYF.

The chain carries TRBV28 and TRBJ1-1; D gene uncertain. CDR1 is MDHEN, CDR2 SYDVKM, per germline. Trimming removed 7 bases at V and 3 bases at J, with 6 bases between. There are 11 residues in the CDR3. Written as DNA, the CDR3 is TGTGCCAGCAAGATGGACACTGAAGCTTTCTTT. This encodes CASKMDTEAFF.

The chain employs TRBV5-8 and TRBJ2-2, with 9 bases identical to TRBD2. With 0 bases clipped from V and 4 bases from J, the junction kept 10 bases outside the gene matches. This CDR3 comprises 18 residues. Germline CDR1 reads SGHTS; CDR2 reads YDEGEE. The CDR3 DNA reads TGTGCCAGCAGCTTGGATGGGCTAGCGGGACGAGTCACCGGGGAGCTGTTTTTT. As protein: CASSLDGLAGRVTGELFF.

This clone was found once. This chain connects TRBV4-2 to TRBJ2-2; D gene uncertain. Trimming left V 0 bases short and J 4 bases short, with 15 bases between. The CDR3 loop spans 17 amino acids. Per germline, CDR1 LGHNA and CDR2 YNFKEQ. CDR3 sequence: CASSQESWVSRTGELFF. The CDR3 region has the DNA TGTGCCAGCAGCCAAGAGTCCTGGGTTTCGCGCACCGGGGAGCTGTTTTTT.

This chain connects TRBV11-3 to TRBJ2-1; possible D gene TRBD2, 5 bases. Trimming removed 6 bases from V and 0 bases from J, with 12 bases in between. The CDR3 length is 15 residues. The germline CDR1 and CDR2 sequences are SGHNT and YENEEA. CDR3 sequence: CASSKSGNSYNEQFF. In nucleotides, the CDR3 is TGTGCCAGCAGTAAGAGCGGAAACTCCTACAATGAGCAGTTCTTC.

This chain joins TRBV2 and TRBJ1-1, with D maybe TRBD1 (5 bases). Per the germline V gene, CDR1 is SNHLY and CDR2 is FYNNEI. Deletions cut 1 base from V and 8 bases from J, with 11 bases between. The CDR3 spans 13 residues. As DNA, the CDR3 is TGTGCCAGCAGTGAAGGGGTTGACAGAGAAGCTTTCTTT. Translating gives CASSEGVDREAFF. The complete variable domain, with remaining parts taken from reference TRBV2 and TRBJ1-1, reads EPEVTQTPSHQVTQMGQEVILRCVPISNHLYFYWYRQILGQKVEFLVSFYNNEISEKSEIFDDQFSVERPDGSNFTLKIRSTKLEDSAMYFCASSEGVDREAFFGQGTRLTVV.

With respect to this clone: This probably arose from a read error, given a far larger clone one base away. The chain has TRBV28 and TRBJ2-1; D possibly corresponds to TRBD2 (7 bases). Germline V CDR1 and CDR2: MDHEN, SYDVKM. The CDR3 spans 16 residues. The CDR3, as DNA: TGTGCCAGCAGTTCCCTCGGGGAGGGGGAGTACAATGGGCAGTTCTTC. It codes for CASSSLGEGEYNGQFF.

In this sample, this clone turned up once. This chain links TRBV28 with TRBJ1-4; D not resolved. CDR1 is MDHEN and CDR2 is SYDVKM in the germline V gene. V lost 5 bases, J lost 14 bases, and 15 bases lay in between. This CDR3 is 12 amino acids long. The CDR3 reads CASSLTHSALFF. The CDR3 nucleotides read TGTGCCAGCAGTCTGACTCACTCGGCGCTGTTTTTT.

This clone was counted once. The chain combines TRBV7-3 with TRBJ2-2, with D unclear. CDR3 length equals 15 residues. Trimming shortened V by 5 bases and J by 2 bases, and 12 bases separated the two germline ends. From germline, CDR1 is SGHTA and CDR2 FQGTGA. The CDR3 DNA sequence: TGTGCCAGCAGCCGATGGACGGAAAACACCGGGGAGCTGTTTTTT. Translating gives CASSRWTENTGELFF.

The chain recombines TRBV7-2 with TRBJ1-2, with 8 bases that match TRBD1. Germline CDR1 SGHTA, CDR2 FQGNSA. The V and J ends lost 5 bases and 8 bases, in that order; junction bases with no gene match: 4. The CDR3 is made up of 12 amino acids. The CDR3 DNA reads TGTGCCAGCAGCGTCACAGGGGGGGGCTACACCTTC. Translating gives CASSVTGGGYTF.

The CDR3 nucleotides are TGCAGCGTTGAAGAGTCAGGGGGAAGGGACGAGCAGTACTTC. Its protein is CSVEESGGRDEQYF. The rearrangement links TRBV29-1 to TRBJ2-7, with 7 bases identical to TRBD1. Germline values: CDR1 SQVTM, CDR2 ANQGSEA. With V trimmed by 0 bases and J by 5 bases, 7 bases remained unmatched. This CDR3 is built from 14 residues.

The gene calls are TRBV2 and TRBJ2-1; D unclear. This CDR3 is 11 amino acids long. Germline CDR1 and CDR2: SNHLY and FYNNEI. Trimming took 5 bases from V and 8 from J, leaving 7 bases between them. Here the CDR3 reads CASSLGDEQFF. CDR3 DNA sequence: TGTGCCAGCAGTCTGGGCGATGAGCAGTTCTTC.

This rearrangement joins TRBV5-6 to TRBJ2-7, with unresolved D. The V gene's germline CDR1 is SGHDT and CDR2 YYEEEE. The CDR3 totals 14 residues. V dropped 3 bases and J dropped 1 base, with 11 bases sitting between them. The chain's CDR3 is CASSSGLSSYEQYF. Here the CDR3 DNA reads TGTGCCAGCAGCTCGGGTCTTAGTTCCTACGAGCAGTACTTC.

V gene TRBV7-8 combines with J gene TRBJ2-1; D uncertain. Trimming stripped 9 bases from V and 5 bases from J, with 14 bases between. The CDR3 totals 13 residues. Germline CDR1 and CDR2: SGHVS and FQNEAQ. CDR3 DNA sequence: TGTGCCAGGTCCGATCTACGGGACAATGAGCAGTTCTTC. Translation: CARSDLRDNEQFF.

The chain uses TRBV29-1 and TRBJ2-1; TRBD2 is a possible D gene (6 bases). The CDR3 spans 16 residues. Germline V lookup: CDR1 SQVTM, CDR2 ANQGSEA. V lost 7 bases, J lost 0 bases, and 19 bases lay in between. The CDR3 here is CSAQKGTPSSYNEQFF. The CDR3 DNA sequence: TGCAGCGCCCAGAAGGGGACTCCTAGCTCCTACAATGAGCAGTTCTTC.

This chain connects TRBV11-2 to TRBJ2-5; the match to TRBD2 covers 9 bases. There are 13 residues in the CDR3. V lost 5 bases and J lost 4; bases outside the gene matches: 2. Germline assignment: CDR1 SGHAT and CDR2 FQNNGV. Here the CDR3 reads CASSLSGRETQYF. The CDR3 DNA reads TGTGCCAGCAGCCTTAGCGGGAGAGAGACCCAGTACTTC.

The chain links TRBV5-5 to TRBJ1-5; 11 bases line up with TRBD1. The CDR3 covers 16 residues. Germline assignment: CDR1 SGHKS and CDR2 YYEKEE (reference sequence). V shed 0 bases and J 7 bases; nucleotides not matched to a gene: 6. DNA of the CDR3: TGTGCCAGCAGCTTGGTAGGACAGGGGGCAAACCAGCCCCAGCATTTT. Amino acids: CASSLVGQGANQPQHF.

The chain recombines TRBV7-2 with TRBJ1-1; the D is unclear. The germline V and J ends were trimmed by 1 base and 10 bases, with 10 bases remaining between them. Germline assignment: CDR1 SGHTA and CDR2 FQGNSA. The CDR3 is made up of 12 amino acids. In DNA form, the CDR3 reads TGTGCCAGCAGCTTAGAGGGCCGAGGAGCTTTCTTT. Translated, it gives CASSLEGRGAFF.